These T cell receptor beta chains were read from a single sample in a study of shared clonotypes between healthy human individuals. The method was immunoSEQ multiplex PCR; TCRdb's version includes in-frame clones alone and lacks a portion of them. Here the sample spans some 2,500,000 clones, over 85% being singletons. The sequencing sample was made of naive CD4+ T cells from PBMCs. The receptors originated from a man younger than 35 in good health. Some clones in this sample may be carry-over from other donors' samples. Both conserved end residues are trimmed from each CDR3. The D gene is left open where the match is weak.

D gene,V gene,CDR3 protein
NA,TRBV7-9,ASSLAGDQPQH
NA,TRBV10-1,ASSDGRGEETQY
NA,TRBV9,ASSVAWVGTEAF
NA,TRBV28,ASSLNRVYRGNTIY
TRBD1,TRBV6-6,ASGDRISGNTIY
TRBD1,TRBV5-1,ASSLDRGDFMNTEAF
TRBD2,TRBV5-5,ASSLAPSGYEQY
TRBD1,TRBV28,ASRTGVGQPQH
NA,TRBV5-1,ASSFWGRATDTQY
NA,TRBV28,ASRVQGHSMNTEAF
TRBD2,TRBV5-6,ASSLSGRPQETQY
TRBD1,TRBV18,ASSQNRQGAPGANVLT
NA,TRBV9,ASSATPGLSPLH
TRBD2,TRBV28,ASSLRREGSRPPEIH
NA,TRBV4-3,ASSQEPGRYAEQF
NA,TRBV30,AWSPHAEAF
TRBD2,TRBV6-4,ASSDILAGGPHNEQF
NA,TRBV7-9,ASSLDPTLSGNTIY
TRBD2,TRBV9,ASSVGGLAETDTQY